This TCR beta chain was identified in a study of neurological immune-mediated disorders. Study-level points and caveats: Patients with HTLV-1-associated myelopathy showed the most TCR clonal expansion. Those with multiple sclerosis showed the least, falling below healthy controls. For the multiple sclerosis repertoire cluster, an association with any clinical or MRI feature was absent. Grouping of repertoires by phylogeny put those of 18 of 34 multiple sclerosis patients into a single related-CDR3 cluster, a possible signature.

CDR3 length: 16 amino acids. Germline loops: CDR1 SGHDN, CDR2 FVKESK. The V segment lost 4 bases and the J segment 3 bases; nucleotides outside the gene matches: 6. TCRdb reanalysed the 5' RACE reads using MiXCR and keeps one entry per CDR3 protein. Altogether 87,000 or so distinct CDR3 sequences are present, around 3.3% being singletons, with the ten largest covering around 5.5%. This clonotype occurred many times. Its antigen remains unidentified. It was from 2 million PBMCs stored at -80 C that the unsorted libraries were obtained. The sequence derives from a woman between 18 and 29 years old with multiple sclerosis. The specimen sequenced was PBMCs. The chain recombines TRBV14 with TRBJ2-3; 11 bases fit TRBD2. The CDR3 DNA reads TGTGCCAGCAGCCCGGTGGCTAGCGGGAGGACAGATACGCAGTATTTT. It is translated as CASSPVASGRTDTQYF.